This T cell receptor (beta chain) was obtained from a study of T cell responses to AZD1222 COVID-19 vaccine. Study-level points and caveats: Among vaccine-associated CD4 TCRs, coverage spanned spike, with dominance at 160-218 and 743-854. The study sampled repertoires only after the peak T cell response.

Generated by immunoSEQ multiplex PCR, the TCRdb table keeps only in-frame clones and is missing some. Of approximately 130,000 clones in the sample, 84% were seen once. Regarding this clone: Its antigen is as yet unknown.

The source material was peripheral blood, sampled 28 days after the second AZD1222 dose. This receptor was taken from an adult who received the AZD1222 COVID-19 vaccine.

CDR3 bases: TGTGCCAGCAGCGTGGTGGGGGGAGGGCCTTATAGCAATCAGCCCCAGCATTTT. Residues: CASSVVGGGPYSNQPQHF. This chain joins TRBV9 and TRBJ1-5; the D gene is possibly TRBD1 (5 bases). The CDR3 has 18 amino acids. Germline V gene sequence: CDR1 SGDLS, CDR2 YYNGEE. V was clipped by 2 bases and J by 0 bases, with 18 bases between them.